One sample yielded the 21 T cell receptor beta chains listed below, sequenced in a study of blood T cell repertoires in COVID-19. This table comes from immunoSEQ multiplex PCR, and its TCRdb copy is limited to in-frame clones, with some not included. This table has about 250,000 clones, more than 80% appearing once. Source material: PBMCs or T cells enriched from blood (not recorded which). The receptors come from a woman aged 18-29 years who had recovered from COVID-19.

The CDR3 coding sequence is TGTGCCACCAGCGGGGTAGCGGGGATGGAGACCCAGTACTTC. The encoded protein is CATSGVAGMETQYF. The V and J genes are TRBV15 and TRBJ2-5, with TRBD2 identical over 8 bases. CDR1 and CDR2 from the germline V gene are LNHNV and YYDKDF (reference sequence). The CDR3 runs 14 residues. With V trimmed by 5 bases and J by 5 bases, 7 bases remained unmatched. Variable domain in full (rest from reference TRBV15 and TRBJ2-5): DAMVIQNPRYQVTQFGKPVTLSCSQTLNHNVMYWYQQKSSQAPKLLFHYYDKDFNNEADTPDNFQSRRPNTSFCFLDIRSPGLGDTAMYLCATSGVAGMETQYFGPGTRLLVL.

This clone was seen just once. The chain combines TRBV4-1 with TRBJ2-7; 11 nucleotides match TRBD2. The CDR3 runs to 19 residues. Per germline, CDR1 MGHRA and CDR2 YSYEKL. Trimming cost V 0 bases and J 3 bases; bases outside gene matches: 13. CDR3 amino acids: CASSQDLASGGRINYEQYF. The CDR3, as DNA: TGCGCCAGCAGCCAAGATCTCGCTAGCGGGGGGCGAATCAACTACGAGCAGTACTTC.

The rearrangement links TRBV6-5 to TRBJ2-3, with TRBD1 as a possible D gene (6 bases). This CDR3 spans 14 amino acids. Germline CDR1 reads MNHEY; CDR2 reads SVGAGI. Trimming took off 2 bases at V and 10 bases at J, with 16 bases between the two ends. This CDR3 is CASSYRARTAAQYF. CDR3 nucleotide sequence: TGTGCCAGCAGTTACCGTGCTAGGACAGCGGCGCAGTATTTT.

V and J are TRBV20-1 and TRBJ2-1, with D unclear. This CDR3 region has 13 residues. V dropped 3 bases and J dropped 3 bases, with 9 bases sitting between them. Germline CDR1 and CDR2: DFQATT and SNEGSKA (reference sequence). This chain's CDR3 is CSASHYHYNEQFF. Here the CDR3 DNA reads TGCAGTGCTAGTCACTACCACTACAATGAGCAGTTCTTC.

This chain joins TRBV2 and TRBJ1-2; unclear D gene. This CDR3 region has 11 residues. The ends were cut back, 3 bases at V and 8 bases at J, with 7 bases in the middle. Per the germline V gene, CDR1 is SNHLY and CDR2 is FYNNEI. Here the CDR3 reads CASSETRGYTF. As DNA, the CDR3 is TGTGCCAGCAGTGAGACGAGGGGCTACACCTTC.

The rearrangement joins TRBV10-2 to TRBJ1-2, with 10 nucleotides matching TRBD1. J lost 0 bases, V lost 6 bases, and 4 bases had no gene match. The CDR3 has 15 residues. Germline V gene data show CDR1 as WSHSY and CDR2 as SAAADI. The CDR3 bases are TGCGCCAGCAGGGACAGGGGGGTAGCTAACTATGGCTACACCTTC. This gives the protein CASRDRGVANYGYTF.

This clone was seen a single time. CDR3 sequence: CASSYRVSGTEAFF. In DNA, the CDR3 is TGTGCCAGCAGTTATCGGGTCTCGGGTACTGAAGCTTTCTTT. The chain uses TRBV6-8 and TRBJ1-1; D not resolved. Looked up from germline, CDR1 is MNHGY and CDR2 is SAAAGT. V lost 3 bases and J 5 bases, leaving 13 bases between the germline ends. This CDR3 contains 14 residues.

The CDR3 DNA follows: TGTGCCAGCAGTTACTCCTCGGACAGGAGGGACACCATATATTTT. Amino acid sequence: CASSYSSDRRDTIYF. The gene calls are TRBV6-5 and TRBJ1-3; 7 nucleotides agree with TRBD1. V lost 0 bases, J lost 8 bases, and 7 bases stayed unmatched. Germline assignment: CDR1 MNHEY and CDR2 SVGAGI. CDR3 length: 15 residues.

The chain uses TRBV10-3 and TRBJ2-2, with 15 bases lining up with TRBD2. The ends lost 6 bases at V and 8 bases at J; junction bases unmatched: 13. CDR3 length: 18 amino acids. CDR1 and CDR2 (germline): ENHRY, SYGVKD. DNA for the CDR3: TGTGCCATCAGACCGGGACTAGCGGGGGGCTCACCGTCGGGGGAGCTGTTTTTT. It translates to CAIRPGLAGGSPSGELFF.

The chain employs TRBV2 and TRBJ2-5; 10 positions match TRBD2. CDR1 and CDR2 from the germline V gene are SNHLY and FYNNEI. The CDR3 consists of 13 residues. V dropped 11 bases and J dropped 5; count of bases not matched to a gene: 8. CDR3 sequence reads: CARKGLALETQYF. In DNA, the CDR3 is TGTGCCCGTAAGGGACTAGCGTTGGAGACCCAGTACTTC.

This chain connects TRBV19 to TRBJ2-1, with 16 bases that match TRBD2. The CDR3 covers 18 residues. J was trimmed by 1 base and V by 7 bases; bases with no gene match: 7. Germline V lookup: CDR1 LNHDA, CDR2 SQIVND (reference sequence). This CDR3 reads CASNPGLAGGQSYNEQFF. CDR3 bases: TGTGCCAGTAACCCGGGACTAGCGGGGGGGCAATCCTACAATGAGCAGTTCTTC.

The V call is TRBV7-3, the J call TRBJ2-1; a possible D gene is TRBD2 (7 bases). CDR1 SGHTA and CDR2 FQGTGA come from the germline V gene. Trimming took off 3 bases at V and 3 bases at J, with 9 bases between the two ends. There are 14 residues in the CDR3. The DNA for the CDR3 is TGTGCCAGCAGCTTGGGGGGGCTCTACAATGAGCAGTTCTTC. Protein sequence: CASSLGGLYNEQFF.

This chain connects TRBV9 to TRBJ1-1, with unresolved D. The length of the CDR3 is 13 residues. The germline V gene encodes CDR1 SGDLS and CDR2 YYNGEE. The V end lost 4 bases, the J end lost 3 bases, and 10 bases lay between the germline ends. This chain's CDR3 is CASSSIGDTEAFF. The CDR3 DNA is TGTGCCAGCAGCTCCATCGGAGACACTGAAGCTTTCTTT.

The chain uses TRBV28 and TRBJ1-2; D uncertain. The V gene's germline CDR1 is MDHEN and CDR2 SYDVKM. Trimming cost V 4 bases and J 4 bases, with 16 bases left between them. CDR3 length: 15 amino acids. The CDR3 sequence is CASSWQVRSLYGYTF. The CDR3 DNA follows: TGTGCCAGCAGTTGGCAGGTTCGCTCCCTCTATGGCTACACCTTC.

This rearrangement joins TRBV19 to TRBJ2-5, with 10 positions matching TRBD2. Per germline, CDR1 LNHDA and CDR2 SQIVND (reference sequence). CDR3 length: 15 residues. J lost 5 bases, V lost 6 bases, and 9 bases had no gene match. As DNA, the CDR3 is TGTGCCAGTAGATCCACAGCGGGGGGGCAGGAGACCCAGTACTTC. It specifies CASRSTAGGQETQYF.

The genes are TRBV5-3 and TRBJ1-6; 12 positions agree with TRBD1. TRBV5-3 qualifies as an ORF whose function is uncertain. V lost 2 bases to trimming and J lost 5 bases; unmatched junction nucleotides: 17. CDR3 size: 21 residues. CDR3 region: CARSLFLRDRGHESDNSPLHF. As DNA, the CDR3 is TGTGCCAGAAGCTTATTCCTCCGGGACAGGGGGCATGAGTCGGATAATTCACCCCTCCACTTT.

The CDR3 sequence is CASSQRTLTLGDTIYF. CDR3 coding DNA: TGTGCCAGCTCCCAAAGGACGCTAACTCTAGGGGACACCATATATTTT. The V gene is TRBV18, the J gene TRBJ1-3; D is perhaps TRBD1 (5 bases). Trimming took off 6 bases at V and 8 bases at J, with 23 bases between the two ends. There are 16 residues in the CDR3. CDR1 is KGHSH, CDR2 LQKENI, per germline.

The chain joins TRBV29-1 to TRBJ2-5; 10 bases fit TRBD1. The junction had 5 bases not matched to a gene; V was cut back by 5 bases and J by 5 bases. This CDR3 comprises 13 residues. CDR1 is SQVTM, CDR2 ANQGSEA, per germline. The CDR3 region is CSVPGQGTETQYF. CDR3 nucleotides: TGCAGCGTTCCGGGACAGGGGACTGAGACCCAGTACTTC.

The CDR3 spells CASSPTGDIYGYTF. The CDR3 nucleotides are TGTGCCAGCAGTCCGACAGGGGATATCTATGGCTACACCTTC. The rearrangement links TRBV28 to TRBJ1-2, with TRBD1 identical over 8 bases. CDR3 size: 14 residues. Germline V gene lookup returns CDR1 MDHEN and CDR2 SYDVKM. The ends lost 5 bases at V and 4 bases at J; junction bases unmatched: 6.

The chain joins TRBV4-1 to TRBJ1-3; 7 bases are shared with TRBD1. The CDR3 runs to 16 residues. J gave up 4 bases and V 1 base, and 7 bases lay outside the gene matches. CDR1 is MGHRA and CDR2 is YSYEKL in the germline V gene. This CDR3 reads CASSQAYRGSGNTIYF. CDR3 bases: TGCGCCAGCAGCCAAGCCTACAGGGGATCAGGAAACACCATATATTTT.

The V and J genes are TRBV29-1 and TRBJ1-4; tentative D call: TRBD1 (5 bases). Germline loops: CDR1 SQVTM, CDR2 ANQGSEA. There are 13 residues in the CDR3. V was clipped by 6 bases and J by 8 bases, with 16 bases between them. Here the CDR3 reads CSVFGRVGEKLFF. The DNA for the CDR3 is TGCAGCGTATTCGGCAGGGTTGGCGAAAAACTGTTTTTT.